This TCR beta chain was recorded in a study of cytomegalovirus exposure and HLA in healthy donors. PCR primers comprised 60 Vbeta and 13 Jbeta primers. The table came from immunoSEQ multiplex PCR; TCRdb's copy has only in-frame clones and leaves some out. This sample has about 200,000 clones; about four fifths occur once, and the top ten carry less than 2%. Comments on this clone: This specimen includes other DNA sequences encoding the same CDR3.

The sample was PBMCs. The sequence was collected from a girl under 18 in good health and CMV-seropositive.

CDR3 region: CASSYSRAGAKETQYF. Written as DNA, the CDR3 is TGTGCCAGCAGTTACTCGAGGGCGGGGGCGAAAGAGACCCAGTACTTC. This rearrangement joins TRBV6-5 to TRBJ2-5; TRBD2 might be the D (7 bases). Germline loops: CDR1 MNHEY, CDR2 SVGAGI. The CDR3 is 16 residues long. V lost 0 bases and J lost 3, with 14 bases in between.